These T cell receptor beta chains were read from a single sample in a study of radiotherapy plus CTLA-4 blockade in lung cancer. Data came from immunoSEQ multiplex PCR; TCRdb stores just in-frame clones and leaves some out. The sample contains about 80,000 clones, roughly four fifths of which appear only once. This sample comprised peripheral blood, obtained from a patient treated with radiotherapy plus ipilimumab. All receptors come from a human donor with non-small cell lung cancer who had stable disease on radiotherapy plus ipilimumab. Both conserved end residues are part of each CDR3. A D gene is named only where the DNA matches it firmly. Some rows mark clone size as missing; the rest say once, few, many or name a class of expanded clone.

V gene	clone size	J gene	D gene	CDR3 protein	CDR3 DNA
TRBV9	-	TRBJ1-4	TRBD1	CASSVDPTGGGEKLFF	TGTGCCAGCAGCGTAGACCCGACAGGGGGCGGTGAAAAACTGTTTTTT
TRBV15	-	TRBJ2-4	-	CATSRDQGNIQYF	TGTGCCACCAGCAGAGATCAAGGGAACATTCAGTACTTC
TRBV18	-	TRBJ2-5	-	CASSSDSYDQETQYF	TGTGCCAGCTCATCGGACAGCTACGACCAAGAGACCCAGTACTTC
TRBV6-5	-	TRBJ2-2	-	CASRDWNTGELFF	TGTGCCAGCAGGGACTGGAACACCGGGGAGCTGTTTTTT
TRBV27	-	TRBJ2-7	-	CASSLAAESYMGYEQYF	TGTGCCAGCAGTTTGGCGGCAGAGAGTTATATGGGTTACGAGCAGTACTTC
TRBV9	-	TRBJ2-2	-	CASRPGTSNTGELFF	TGTGCCAGCCGCCCCGGGACATCGAACACCGGGGAGCTGTTTTTT
TRBV11-3	-	TRBJ2-1	-	CASSPPGRYEQFF	TGTGCCAGCAGCCCTCCGGGACGCTATGAGCAGTTCTTC
TRBV19	-	TRBJ1-6	TRBD1	CASSIPGQAVGSPLHF	TGTGCCAGTAGTATCCCAGGACAGGCGGTCGGTTCACCCCTCCACTTT
TRBV19	once	TRBJ2-5	-	CASGPGGETQYF	TGTGCCAGTGGGCCGGGCGGGGAGACCCAGTACTTC
TRBV2	-	TRBJ2-7	-	CASRQGVREQYF	TGTGCCAGCAGGCAGGGTGTACGCGAGCAGTACTTC
TRBV27	-	TRBJ2-7	-	CATSPTTGSYEQYF	TGTGCCACTTCGCCCACAACTGGATCCTACGAGCAGTACTTC
TRBV6-1	-	TRBJ1-2	-	CASSGAGTADGYTF	TGTGCCAGCAGTGGGGCAGGGACGGCGGATGGCTACACCTTC
TRBV9	-	TRBJ2-2	-	CASSVEGRATGELFF	TGTGCCAGCAGCGTAGAGGGCAGGGCCACCGGGGAGCTGTTTTTT
TRBV30	few	TRBJ2-2	-	CACKGNTGELFF	TGTGCCTGTAAGGGGAACACCGGGGAGCTGTTTTTT
TRBV11-2	-	TRBJ2-1	TRBD2	CASSLAHGGDNEQFF	TGTGCCAGCAGCTTAGCCCACGGGGGGGACAATGAGCAGTTCTTC
TRBV7-2	-	TRBJ2-7	TRBD2	CASRRTSPPYEQYF	TGTGCCAGCAGACGGACTAGTCCCCCCTACGAGCAGTACTTC
TRBV27	-	TRBJ2-7	-	CASSLSHLVTNEQYF	TGTGCCAGCAGTTTATCTCATCTAGTTACGAACGAGCAGTACTTC
TRBV15	-	TRBJ2-3	TRBD2	CATSRSRGGRPDTQYF	TGTGCCACCAGCAGATCCCGGGGGGGGAGGCCAGATACGCAGTATTTT
TRBV9	-	TRBJ1-2	-	CASTRGQGTNYGYTF	TGTGCCAGCACCCGAGGTCAGGGAACTAACTATGGCTACACCTTC
TRBV7-2	-	TRBJ2-5	-	CASSLRNSQETQYF	TGTGCCAGCAGCTTACGGAACAGCCAAGAGACCCAGTACTTC
TRBV7-9	-	TRBJ1-1	-	CASSFEGSQTEAFF	TGTGCCAGCAGCTTCGAGGGTTCGCAGACTGAAGCTTTCTTT
TRBV7-6	-	TRBJ2-2	TRBD2	CASSPIAGVTGELFF	TGTGCCAGCAGCCCCATAGCGGGAGTCACCGGGGAGCTGTTTTTT
TRBV5-6	-	TRBJ1-1	-	CASSTHLDGYSEAFF	TGTGCCAGCAGCACCCACCTCGACGGGTACAGTGAAGCTTTCTTT
TRBV29-1	-	TRBJ2-3	-	CSVGGLGGEASDTQYF	TGCAGCGTGGGGGGCCTGGGCGGGGAGGCTTCAGATACGCAGTATTTT
TRBV2	-	TRBJ1-5	TRBD1	CASSQQGTVNQPQHF	TGTGCCAGCAGTCAACAGGGGACGGTCAATCAGCCCCAGCATTTT
TRBV6-6	-	TRBJ2-3	-	CASSPPRRTSTDTQYF	TGTGCCAGCAGTCCCCCCAGGCGGACCAGCACAGATACGCAGTATTTT
TRBV28	-	TRBJ2-3	-	CASSSLVPASQYF	TGTGCCAGCAGTTCTTTGGTCCCAGCGTCCCAGTATTTT
TRBV7-9	-	TRBJ2-1	TRBD2	CASSRGGTSGRVNEQFF	TGTGCCAGCAGCCGAGGTGGGACTAGCGGGCGGGTCAATGAGCAGTTCTTC
TRBV4-1	-	TRBJ2-5	-	CASSQERSLRETQYF	TGCGCCAGCAGCCAAGAAAGGTCCCTCAGGGAGACCCAGTACTTC
TRBV10-3	-	TRBJ2-3	-	CAISGLGDTQYF	TGTGCCATCAGTGGATTAGGGGATACGCAGTATTTT
TRBV5-5	-	TRBJ2-3	-	CASSSDPGDTQYF	TGTGCCAGCAGTTCCGATCCCGGGGATACGCAGTATTTT
TRBV2	-	TRBJ2-5	TRBD1	CASSPDRGRETQYF	TGTGCCAGCAGCCCGGACAGGGGAAGAGAGACCCAGTACTTC
TRBV6-1	few	TRBJ2-7	TRBD2	CASSLSGTSYEQYF	TGTGCCAGCAGTTTAAGCGGGACGTCCTACGAGCAGTACTTC
TRBV28	few	TRBJ2-7	TRBD1	CASTGTGSTYEQYF	TGTGCCAGCACGGGGACAGGGAGTACCTACGAGCAGTACTTC
TRBV19	-	TRBJ1-6	-	CASSILGQSSYNSPLHF	TGTGCCAGTAGTATATTAGGACAGAGCTCCTATAATTCACCCCTCCACTTT
TRBV5-1	few	TRBJ2-3	-	CASSLAVDTQYF	TGCGCCAGCAGCTTGGCCGTAGATACGCAGTATTTT
TRBV6-6	-	TRBJ2-5	-	CASSYSRGYQETQYF	TGTGCCAGCAGTTACTCGAGGGGATACCAAGAGACCCAGTACTTC
TRBV29-1	few	TRBJ1-2	TRBD1	CSALRQGADGYTF	TGCAGCGCTCTCAGACAGGGGGCGGATGGCTACACCTTC
TRBV7-3	-	TRBJ2-5	-	CASSLTSWETQYF	TGTGCCAGCAGCTTAACGAGCTGGGAGACCCAGTACTTC
TRBV7-2	-	TRBJ1-2	-	CASSLNTNYGYTF	TGTGCCAGCAGCTTGAATACTAACTATGGCTACACCTTC
TRBV5-6	-	TRBJ1-6	TRBD1	CASSLGSETGYSPLHF	TGTGCCAGCAGCTTGGGGTCCGAGACAGGGTATTCACCCCTCCACTTT
TRBV27	-	TRBJ2-7	-	CASSSLGAGLNYEQYF	TGTGCCAGCAGTTCACTCGGGGCGGGACTTAACTACGAGCAGTACTTC
TRBV11-3	-	TRBJ2-7	TRBD2	CASSLGAGVSSKQYF	TGTGCCAGCAGCTTAGGTGCGGGAGTGAGTTCCAAGCAGTACTTC
TRBV7-3	-	TRBJ2-3	TRBD2	CAGSSLPGGPGDTQYF	TGTGCCGGCAGCTCCCTACCGGGGGGGCCAGGTGATACGCAGTATTTT
TRBV19	-	TRBJ2-5	TRBD2	CASSGTSGGALGETQYF	TGTGCCAGTTCCGGGACTAGCGGGGGGGCCCTGGGAGAGACCCAGTACTTC
TRBV28	-	TRBJ1-5	-	CATGGYHSNQPQHF	TGTGCCACCGGGGGGTACCATAGCAATCAGCCCCAGCATTTT
TRBV28	-	TRBJ2-7	-	CASRGLLKNSYEQYF	TGTGCCAGCAGAGGCCTCTTGAAAAATTCCTACGAGCAGTACTTC
TRBV28	-	TRBJ1-6	-	CASSYSLASPLHF	TGTGCCAGCAGCTATTCACTGGCTTCACCCCTCCACTTT
TRBV5-4	-	TRBJ2-7	TRBD1	CASSLNRGYYEQYF	TGTGCCAGCAGCTTGAACAGGGGGTACTACGAGCAGTACTTC
TRBV6-5	-	TRBJ1-1	-	CASSLTGNTEAFF	TGTGCCAGCAGTCTTACAGGGAATACTGAAGCTTTCTTT
TRBV7-2	-	TRBJ2-7	-	CASSLSRLEQYF	TGTGCCAGCAGCTTATCCCGACTAGAGCAGTACTTC
TRBV5-1	once	TRBJ2-7	-	CASSGSDLREQYF	TGCGCCAGCAGCGGTTCAGATTTAAGGGAGCAGTACTTC
TRBV2	-	TRBJ2-2	-	CASSENRARTGELFF	TGTGCCAGCAGTGAGAACAGGGCGAGAACCGGGGAGCTGTTTTTT
TRBV6-5	-	TRBJ1-5	TRBD1	CASSSIGQGGQPQHF	TGTGCCAGCAGTTCCATCGGACAGGGTGGCCAGCCCCAGCATTTT
TRBV7-8	-	TRBJ1-3	-	CASSRDTKGRDTIYF	TGTGCCAGCTCGCGGGACACCAAAGGGCGTGACACCATATATTTT
TRBV6-5	-	TRBJ2-7	-	CASIRGYEQYF	TGTGCCAGCATCCGGGGCTACGAGCAGTACTTC
TRBV6-1	-	TRBJ1-6	-	CASSEAGAVGSPLHF	TGTGCCAGCAGTGAAGCTGGGGCAGTCGGTTCACCCCTCCACTTT
TRBV4-1	-	TRBJ1-6	-	CASSQDDPGSSPLHF	TGCGCCAGCAGCCAAGATGATCCGGGATCTTCACCCCTCCACTTT
TRBV6-5	-	TRBJ1-6	TRBD1	CASSERTGQSPLHF	TGTGCCAGCAGTGAGAGGACAGGGCAGTCACCCCTCCACTTT
TRBV15	-	TRBJ2-2	TRBD1	CATSAGTGRFGELFF	TGTGCCACCAGCGCCGGGACAGGGCGTTTCGGGGAGCTGTTTTTT